A single sample is the source of the 3 T cell receptor beta chains below, sequenced in a study of tumor-infiltrating lymphocytes in primary liver carcinoma. TCR beta cDNA was made from approximately 540 ng total RNA with a constant-region primer. A slightly modified ARM-PCR protocol with three nested multiplex PCR rounds produced these TCR beta libraries. Forward primers for TRBV1-TRBV30 and a C-beta reverse primer served the first two PCR rounds, at 10 cycles each. A single record per CDR3 protein comes from TCRdb applying MiXCR to the multiplex PCR reads. Of approximately 210,000 distinct CDR3 sequences listed, approximately 65% are singletons. Germline DNA was extracted alongside blood RNA, which was obtained from unsorted whole blood. Sequencing was done on a sample of peripheral blood. The origin of the receptors is a woman in her fifties or sixties with primary liver carcinoma and hepatitis B virus infection.

With respect to this clonotype: A much larger clone lies a single base off, so this may be a read error. The V gene is TRBV5-4, the J gene TRBJ1-1; D perhaps matches TRBD1 (5 bases). Germline V CDR1 and CDR2: SGHNT, YYREEE (reference sequence). Trimming pared 6 bases from V and 5 bases from J, leaving 11 bases between. The length of the CDR3 is 12 residues. CDR3 sequence: CASTSRDTEAFF. The CDR3 nucleotides are TGTGCCAGCACCTCCAGGGATACTGAAGCTTTCTTT. The full variable domain, with the rest looked up from reference TRBV5-4 and TRBJ1-1, is ETGVTQSPTHLIKTRGQQVTLRCSSQSGHNTVSWYQQALGQGPQFIFQYYREEENGRGNFPPRFSGLQFPNYSSELNVNALELDDSALYLCASTSRDTEAFFGQGTRLTVV.

As concerns this clonotype: It is likely a read error, because the conserved phenylalanine at the end of the CDR3 is missing. This rearrangement joins TRBV28 to TRBJ1-5; D might be TRBD1 (6 bases). The CDR3 contains 14 residues. Germline CDR1 reads MDHEN; CDR2 reads SYDVKM. The germline V and J ends were trimmed by 7 bases and 5 bases, with 15 bases remaining between them. CDR3 nucleotides: TGTGCCAGCATGCGGGGGGGCGGCCATCAGCCCCAGCATTAT. Protein product: CASMRGGGHQPQHY.

The rearrangement joins TRBV30 to TRBJ1-1, with no clear D. V lost 4 bases to trimming and J lost 0 bases, with 12 bases between them. CDR3 length: 14 residues. Per germline, CDR1 GTSNPN and CDR2 SVGIG (reference sequence). The CDR3 loop reads CAWTIHEVNTEAFF. CDR3 nucleotide sequence: TGTGCCTGGACGATACACGAGGTGAACACTGAAGCTTTCTTT.